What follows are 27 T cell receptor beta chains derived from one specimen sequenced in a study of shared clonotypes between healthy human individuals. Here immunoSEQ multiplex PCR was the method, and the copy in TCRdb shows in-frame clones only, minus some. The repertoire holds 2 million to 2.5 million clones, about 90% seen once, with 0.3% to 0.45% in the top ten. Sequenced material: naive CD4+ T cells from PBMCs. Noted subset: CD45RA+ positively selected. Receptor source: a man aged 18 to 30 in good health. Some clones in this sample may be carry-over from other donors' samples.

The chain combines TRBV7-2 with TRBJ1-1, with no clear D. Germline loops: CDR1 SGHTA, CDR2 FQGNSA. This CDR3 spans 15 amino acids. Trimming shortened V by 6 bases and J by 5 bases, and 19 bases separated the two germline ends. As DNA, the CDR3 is TGTGCCAGCAGATCCTCCAGCAGTTTGAGGACTGAAGCTTTCTTT. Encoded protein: CASRSSSSLRTEAFF.

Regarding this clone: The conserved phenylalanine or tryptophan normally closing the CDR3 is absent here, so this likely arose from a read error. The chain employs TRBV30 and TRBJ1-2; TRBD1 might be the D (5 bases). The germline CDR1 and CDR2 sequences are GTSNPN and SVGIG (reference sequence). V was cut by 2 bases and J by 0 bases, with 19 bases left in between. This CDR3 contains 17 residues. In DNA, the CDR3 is TGTGCCTGGAGTTTAGGGACCTCACGGGGAGCTAACTATGGCTACACCTCC. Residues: CAWSLGTSRGANYGYTS.

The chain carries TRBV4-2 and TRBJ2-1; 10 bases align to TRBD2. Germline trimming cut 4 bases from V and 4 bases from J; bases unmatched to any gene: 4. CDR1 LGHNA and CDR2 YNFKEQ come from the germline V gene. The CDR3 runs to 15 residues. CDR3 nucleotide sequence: TGTGCCAGCAGCCGAGCGGGAGGGGGTTACAATGAGCAGTTCTTC. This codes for CASSRAGGGYNEQFF.

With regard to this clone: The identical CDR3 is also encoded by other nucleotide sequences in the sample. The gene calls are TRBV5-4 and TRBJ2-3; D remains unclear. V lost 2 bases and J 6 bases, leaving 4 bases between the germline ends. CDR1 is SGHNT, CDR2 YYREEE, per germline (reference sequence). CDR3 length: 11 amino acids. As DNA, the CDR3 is TGTGCCAGCAGCTTAAGGGATACGCAGTATTTT. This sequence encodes CASSLRDTQYF.

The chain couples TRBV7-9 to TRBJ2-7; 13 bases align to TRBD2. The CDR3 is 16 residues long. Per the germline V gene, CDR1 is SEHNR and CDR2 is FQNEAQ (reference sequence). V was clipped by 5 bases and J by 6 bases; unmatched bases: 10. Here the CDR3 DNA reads TGTGCCAGCAGCCTACCGACTAGCGGGAGGAACAGCGAGCAGTACTTC. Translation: CASSLPTSGRNSEQYF.

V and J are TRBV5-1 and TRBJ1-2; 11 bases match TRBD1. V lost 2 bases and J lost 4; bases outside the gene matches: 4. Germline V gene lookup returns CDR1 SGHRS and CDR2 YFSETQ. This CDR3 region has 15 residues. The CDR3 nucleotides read TGCGCCAGCAGCTTCTCCGGGACAGGGGGCTATGGCTACACCTTC. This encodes CASSFSGTGGYGYTF.

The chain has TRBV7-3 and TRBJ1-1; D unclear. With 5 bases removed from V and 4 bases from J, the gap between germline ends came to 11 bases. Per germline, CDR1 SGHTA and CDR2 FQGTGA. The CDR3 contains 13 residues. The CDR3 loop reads CASSPPGSTEAFF. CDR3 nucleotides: TGTGCCAGCAGCCCCCCGGGGAGCACTGAAGCTTTCTTT. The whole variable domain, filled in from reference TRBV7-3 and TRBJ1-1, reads GAGVSQTPSNKVTEKGKYVELRCDPISGHTALYWYRQSLGQGPEFLIYFQGTGAADDSGLPNDRFFAVRPEGSVSTLKIQRTERGDSAVYLCASSPPGSTEAFFGQGTRLTVV.

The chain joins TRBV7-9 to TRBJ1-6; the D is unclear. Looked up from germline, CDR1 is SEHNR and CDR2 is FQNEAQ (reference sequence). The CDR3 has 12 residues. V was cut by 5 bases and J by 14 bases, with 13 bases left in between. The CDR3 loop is CASSPSGSSLHF. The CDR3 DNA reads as TGTGCCAGCAGCCCCTCGGGTAGTTCCCTCCACTTT.

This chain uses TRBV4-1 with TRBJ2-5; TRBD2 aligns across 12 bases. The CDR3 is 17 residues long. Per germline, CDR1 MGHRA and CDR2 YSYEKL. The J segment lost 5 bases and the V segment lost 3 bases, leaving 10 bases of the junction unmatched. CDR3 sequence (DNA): TGCGCCAGCAGCCACCGGACTAGCGGGACCTGGGGGGAGACCCAGTACTTC. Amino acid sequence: CASSHRTSGTWGETQYF.

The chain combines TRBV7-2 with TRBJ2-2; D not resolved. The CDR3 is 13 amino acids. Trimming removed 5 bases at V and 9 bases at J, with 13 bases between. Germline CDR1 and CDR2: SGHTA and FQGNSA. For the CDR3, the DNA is TGTGCCAGCAGCCGAGGATCGGCAAGGGAGCTGTTTTTT. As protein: CASSRGSARELFF.

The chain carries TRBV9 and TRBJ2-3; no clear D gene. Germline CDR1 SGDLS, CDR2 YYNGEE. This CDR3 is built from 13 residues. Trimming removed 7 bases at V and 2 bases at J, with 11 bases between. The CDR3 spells CASSAANTDTQYF. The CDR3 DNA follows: TGTGCCAGCTCCGCGGCAAACACAGATACGCAGTATTTT.

As DNA, the CDR3 is TGTGCCAGCAGCTTAGTGGGCGGGACCTCCTCCTACGAGCAGTACTTC. As protein: CASSLVGGTSSYEQYF. The chain joins TRBV7-2 to TRBJ2-7; D is perhaps TRBD2 (6 bases). From germline, CDR1 is SGHTA and CDR2 FQGNSA. This CDR3 contains 16 residues. V was cut by 1 base and J by 0 bases, with 13 bases left in between.

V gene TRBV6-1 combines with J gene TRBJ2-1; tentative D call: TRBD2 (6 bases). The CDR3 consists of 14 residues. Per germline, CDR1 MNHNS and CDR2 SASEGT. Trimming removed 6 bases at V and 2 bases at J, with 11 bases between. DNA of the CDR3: TGTGCCAGCAGAGGACTACCCACCTACAATGAGCAGTTCTTC. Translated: CASRGLPTYNEQFF.

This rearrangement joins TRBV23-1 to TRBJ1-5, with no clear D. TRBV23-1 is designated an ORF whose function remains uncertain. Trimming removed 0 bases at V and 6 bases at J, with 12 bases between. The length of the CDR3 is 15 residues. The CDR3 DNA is TGCGCCAGCAGTCAATCGATAAGTCGTGGTCAGCCCCAGCATTTT. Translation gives CASSQSISRGQPQHF.

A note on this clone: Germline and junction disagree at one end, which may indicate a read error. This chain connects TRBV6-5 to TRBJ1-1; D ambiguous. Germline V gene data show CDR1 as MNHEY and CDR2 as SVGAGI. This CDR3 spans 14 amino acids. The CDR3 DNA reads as TGTGCCGGCAGTTACACACAGAAGAACACTGAAGCTTTCTTT. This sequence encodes CAGSYTQKNTEAFF.

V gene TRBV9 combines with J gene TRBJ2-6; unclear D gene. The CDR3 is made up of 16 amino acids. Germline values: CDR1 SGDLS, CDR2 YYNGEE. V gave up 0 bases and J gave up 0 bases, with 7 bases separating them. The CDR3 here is CASSVDWASGANVLTF. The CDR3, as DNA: TGTGCCAGCAGCGTAGATTGGGCCTCTGGGGCCAACGTCCTGACTTTC.

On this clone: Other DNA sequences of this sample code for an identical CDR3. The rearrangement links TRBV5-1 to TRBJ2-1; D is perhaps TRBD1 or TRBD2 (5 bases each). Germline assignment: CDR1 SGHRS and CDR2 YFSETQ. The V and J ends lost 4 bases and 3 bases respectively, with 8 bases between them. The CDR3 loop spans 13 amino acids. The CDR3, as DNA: TGCGCCAGCAGCGTGGGGGTCTACAATGAGCAGTTCTTC. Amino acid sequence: CASSVGVYNEQFF.

The CDR3 DNA follows: TGTGCCAGCAGTCCCCCGACCAGCCAAGAGACCCAGTACTTC. As protein: CASSPPTSQETQYF. The chain combines TRBV28 with TRBJ2-5; D gene ambiguous. CDR1 is MDHEN, CDR2 SYDVKM, per germline. This CDR3 comprises 14 residues. The germline V and J ends were trimmed by 5 bases and 1 base, with 11 bases remaining between them.

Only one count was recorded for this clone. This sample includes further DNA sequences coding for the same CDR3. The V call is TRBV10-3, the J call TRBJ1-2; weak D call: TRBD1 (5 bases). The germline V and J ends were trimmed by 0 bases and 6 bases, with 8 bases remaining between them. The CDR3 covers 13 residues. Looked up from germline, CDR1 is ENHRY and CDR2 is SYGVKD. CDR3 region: CAISESGGDGYTF. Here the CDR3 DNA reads TGTGCCATCAGTGAGTCGGGGGGAGATGGCTACACCTTC.

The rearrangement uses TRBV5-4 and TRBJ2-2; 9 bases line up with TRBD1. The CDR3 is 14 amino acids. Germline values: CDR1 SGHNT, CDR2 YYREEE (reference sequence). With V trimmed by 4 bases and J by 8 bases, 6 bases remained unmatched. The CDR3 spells CASSAGQGLGELFF. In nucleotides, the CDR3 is TGTGCCAGCAGCGCCGGACAGGGGTTAGGGGAGCTGTTTTTT. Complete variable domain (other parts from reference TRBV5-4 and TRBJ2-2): ETGVTQSPTHLIKTRGQQVTLRCSSQSGHNTVSWYQQALGQGPQFIFQYYREEENGRGNFPPRFSGLQFPNYSSELNVNALELDDSALYLCASSAGQGLGELFFGEGSRLTVL.

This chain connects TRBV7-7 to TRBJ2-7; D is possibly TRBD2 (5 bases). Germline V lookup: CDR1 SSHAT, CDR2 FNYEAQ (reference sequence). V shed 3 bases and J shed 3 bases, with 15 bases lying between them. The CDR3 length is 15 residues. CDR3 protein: CASSFGLGSHYEQYF. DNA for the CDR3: TGTGCCAGCAGCTTCGGACTCGGCTCCCACTACGAGCAGTACTTC.

The CDR3 reads CASTPLVGRELFF. The CDR3 DNA reads as TGCGCCAGCACCCCTCTCGTAGGGCGGGAGCTGTTTTTT. The V and J genes are TRBV5-1 and TRBJ2-2; no firm D call. From germline, CDR1 is SGHRS and CDR2 YFSETQ. Trimming cost V 6 bases and J 9 bases, with 15 bases left between them. This CDR3 contains 13 residues.

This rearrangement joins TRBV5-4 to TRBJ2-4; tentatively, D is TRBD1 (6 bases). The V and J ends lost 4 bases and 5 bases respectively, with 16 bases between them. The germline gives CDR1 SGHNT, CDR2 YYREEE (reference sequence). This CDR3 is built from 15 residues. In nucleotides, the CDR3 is TGTGCCAGCAGCCGCCCAGGGGCCGCGGAAAACATTCAGTACTTC. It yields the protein CASSRPGAAENIQYF. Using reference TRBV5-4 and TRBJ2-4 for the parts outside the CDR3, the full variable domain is ETGVTQSPTHLIKTRGQQVTLRCSSQSGHNTVSWYQQALGQGPQFIFQYYREEENGRGNFPPRFSGLQFPNYSSELNVNALELDDSALYLCASSRPGAAENIQYFGAGTRLSVL.

Here the CDR3 reads CASSGTGLTEETQYF. The CDR3 DNA sequence: TGTGCCAGCAGCGGCACGGGACTTACAGAAGAGACCCAGTACTTC. The chain has TRBV5-6 and TRBJ2-5; perhaps TRBD2 as D (6 bases). Looked up from germline, CDR1 is SGHDT and CDR2 is YYEEEE. The V and J ends lost 4 bases and 3 bases respectively, with 16 bases between them. The CDR3 runs 15 residues.

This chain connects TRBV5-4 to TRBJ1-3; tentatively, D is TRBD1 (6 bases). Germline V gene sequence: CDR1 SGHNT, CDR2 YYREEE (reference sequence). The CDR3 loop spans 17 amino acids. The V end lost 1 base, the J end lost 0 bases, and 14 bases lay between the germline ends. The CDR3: CASSLSPGASSGNTIYF. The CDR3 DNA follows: TGTGCCAGCAGCTTGTCTCCGGGGGCGAGCTCTGGAAACACCATATATTTT.

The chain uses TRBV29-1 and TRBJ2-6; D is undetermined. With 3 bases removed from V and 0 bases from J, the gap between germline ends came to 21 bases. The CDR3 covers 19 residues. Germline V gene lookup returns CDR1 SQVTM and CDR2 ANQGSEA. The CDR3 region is CSVDGFTTPQSSGANVLTF. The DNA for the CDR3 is TGCAGCGTTGACGGGTTTACGACTCCTCAGAGCTCTGGGGCCAACGTCCTGACTTTC.

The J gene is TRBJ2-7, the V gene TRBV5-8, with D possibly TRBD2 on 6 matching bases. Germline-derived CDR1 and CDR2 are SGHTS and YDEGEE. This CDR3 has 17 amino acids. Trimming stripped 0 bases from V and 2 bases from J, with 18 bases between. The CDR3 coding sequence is TGTGCCAGCAGCTTGGATGGTTCGGGGGAACAAGCCTACGAGCAGTACTTC. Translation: CASSLDGSGEQAYEQYF.